This T cell receptor (beta chain) was captured by sequencing in a study of T cell responses to AZD1222 COVID-19 vaccine. Study as a whole: Second doses at about 4 or about 12 weeks were pooled. Study observations and caveats: AZD1222 recipients seropositive at baseline numbered only six or seven. Spike-specific TCR breadth and depth grew following two AZD1222 doses. Possibly, clonal diversity was underestimated; donors were largely white British and included more females.

Produced via immunoSEQ multiplex PCR; TCRdb's table is partial and in-frame only. This repertoire shows about 76,000 clones, over 85% found once; its top ten account for 4.2%. V was shortened by 10 bases and J by 6 bases, with 16 bases between the two germline ends. The CDR3 length is 13 residues. Of note for this clone: Its antigen is unknown.

This clonotype originated in an adult in good health. This specimen was peripheral blood, taken on day 0 of AZD1222 vaccination. The gene calls are TRBV12-3 or TRBV12-4 and TRBJ1-5, with D possibly TRBD1 on 6 matching bases. CDR3 DNA: TGTGCCACCTCCCCCAGGGGAAGTCAGCCCCAGCATTTT. Translating gives CATSPRGSQPQHF.